The clone carrying this T cell receptor beta chain was seen a single time. In germline, CDR1 is LNHDA, CDR2 SQIVND (reference sequence). Trimming pared 6 bases from V and 1 base from J, leaving 11 bases between. The CDR3 is 14 amino acids. This sample was included in a study of blood T cell repertoires in COVID-19. At the level of the study: Acute-phase and convalescent COVID-19 samples originated in the United States, Italy and Spain. In each case, the material was cDNA or gDNA derived from T cells, B-cell-depleted T cells, or PBMCs.

Per the study methods: Estimated nucleated cell counts came from reference gene primer amplification. Produced via immunoSEQ multiplex PCR; TCRdb's table is partial and in-frame only. For V, J and clone size, that table is used; D and trimming come from the DNA. This sample yields about 150,000 clones, of which about nine tenths are seen a single time; around 6.1% belongs to the top ten. The sequence was collected from a man aged 80 or over with acute or convalescent COVID-19. The rearrangement uses TRBV19 and TRBJ2-3, with D perhaps TRBD2 (6 bases). Source material: peripheral blood. The CDR3 sequence is CASSGRWGTDTQYF. CDR3 in DNA: TGTGCCAGTAGCGGGAGATGGGGCACAGATACGCAGTATTTT.